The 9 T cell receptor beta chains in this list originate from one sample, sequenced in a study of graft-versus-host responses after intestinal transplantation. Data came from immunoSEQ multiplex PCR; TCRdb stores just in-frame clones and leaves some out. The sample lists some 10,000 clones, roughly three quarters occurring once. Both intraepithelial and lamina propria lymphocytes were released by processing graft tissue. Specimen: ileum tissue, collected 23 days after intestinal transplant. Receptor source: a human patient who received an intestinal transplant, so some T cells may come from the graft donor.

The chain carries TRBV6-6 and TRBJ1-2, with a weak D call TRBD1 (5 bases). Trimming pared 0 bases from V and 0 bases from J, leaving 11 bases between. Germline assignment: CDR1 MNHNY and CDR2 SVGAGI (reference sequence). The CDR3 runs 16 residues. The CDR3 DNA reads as TGTGCCAGCAGTTACTCGAGGGGCGCTACTAACTATGGCTACACCTTC. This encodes CASSYSRGATNYGYTF.

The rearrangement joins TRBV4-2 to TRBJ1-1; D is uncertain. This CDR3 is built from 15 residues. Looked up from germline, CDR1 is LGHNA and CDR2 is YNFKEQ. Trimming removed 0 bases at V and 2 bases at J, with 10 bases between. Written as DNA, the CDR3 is TGTGCCAGCAGCCAAGAGGGAAACAGAAACACTGAAGCTTTCTTT. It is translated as CASSQEGNRNTEAFF.

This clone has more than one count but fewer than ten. DNA for the CDR3: TGTGCCAGCAGTGAACCCGTAGCTGGCAATCAGCCCCAGCATTTT. It encodes CASSEPVAGNQPQHF. The chain joins TRBV6-1 to TRBJ1-5; D is unclear. Trimming took 2 bases from V and 2 from J, leaving 10 bases between them. CDR1 and CDR2 from the germline V gene are MNHNS and SASEGT. The CDR3 consists of 15 residues.

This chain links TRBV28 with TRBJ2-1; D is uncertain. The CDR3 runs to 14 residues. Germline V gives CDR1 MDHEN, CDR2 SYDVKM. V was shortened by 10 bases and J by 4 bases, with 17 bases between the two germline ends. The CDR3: CATYLLPKYNEQFF. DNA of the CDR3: TGTGCCACCTATCTCCTCCCAAAATACAATGAGCAGTTCTTC.

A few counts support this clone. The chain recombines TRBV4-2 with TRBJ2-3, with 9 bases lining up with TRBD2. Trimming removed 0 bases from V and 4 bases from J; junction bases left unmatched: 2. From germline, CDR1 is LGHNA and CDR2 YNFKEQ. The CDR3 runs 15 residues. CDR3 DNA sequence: TGTGCCAGCAGCCAAGAAGCGGGGGGCGCAGATACGCAGTATTTT. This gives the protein CASSQEAGGADTQYF.

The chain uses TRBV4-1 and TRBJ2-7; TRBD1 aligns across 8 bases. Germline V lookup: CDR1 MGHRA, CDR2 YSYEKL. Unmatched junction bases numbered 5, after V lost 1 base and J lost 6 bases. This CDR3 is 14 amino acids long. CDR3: CASSQVYRGSEQYF. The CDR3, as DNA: TGCGCCAGCAGCCAAGTATACAGGGGGAGCGAGCAGTACTTC.

The CDR3 is CASSQEGGLAGGRGDTQYF. The CDR3 nucleotides are TGCGCCAGCAGCCAAGAGGGGGGACTAGCGGGAGGCAGGGGAGATACGCAGTATTTT. V is TRBV4-3 and J is TRBJ2-3; 15 bases agree with TRBD2. Unmatched junction bases numbered 9, after V lost 0 bases and J lost 5 bases. Germline V CDR1 and CDR2: LGHNA, YSLEER. The CDR3 loop spans 19 amino acids.

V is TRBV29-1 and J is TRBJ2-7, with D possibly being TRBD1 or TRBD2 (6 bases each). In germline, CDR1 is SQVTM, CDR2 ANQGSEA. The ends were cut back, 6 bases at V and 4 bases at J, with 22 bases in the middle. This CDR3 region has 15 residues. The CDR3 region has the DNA TGCAGCGTGACAGGTCTAGCGAGAACGTCTTACGAGCAGTACTTC. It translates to CSVTGLARTSYEQYF.

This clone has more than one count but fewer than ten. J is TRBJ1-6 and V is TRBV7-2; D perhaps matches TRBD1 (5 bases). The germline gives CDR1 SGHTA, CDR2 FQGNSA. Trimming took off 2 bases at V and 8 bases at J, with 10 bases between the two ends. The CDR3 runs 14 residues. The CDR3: CASSLTGAYSPLHF. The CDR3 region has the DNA TGTGCCAGCAGCTTAACCGGGGCCTATTCACCCCTCCACTTT.